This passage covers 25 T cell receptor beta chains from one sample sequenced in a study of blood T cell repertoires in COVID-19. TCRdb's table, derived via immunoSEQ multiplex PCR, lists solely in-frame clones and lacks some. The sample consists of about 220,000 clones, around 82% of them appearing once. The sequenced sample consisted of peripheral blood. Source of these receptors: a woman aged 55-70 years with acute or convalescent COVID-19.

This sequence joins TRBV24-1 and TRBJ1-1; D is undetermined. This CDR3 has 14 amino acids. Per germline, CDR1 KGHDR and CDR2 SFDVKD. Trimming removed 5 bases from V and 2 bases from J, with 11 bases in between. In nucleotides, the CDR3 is TGTGCCACCAGTGTGGAGTCCAGAAACACTGAAGCTTTCTTT. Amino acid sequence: CATSVESRNTEAFF.

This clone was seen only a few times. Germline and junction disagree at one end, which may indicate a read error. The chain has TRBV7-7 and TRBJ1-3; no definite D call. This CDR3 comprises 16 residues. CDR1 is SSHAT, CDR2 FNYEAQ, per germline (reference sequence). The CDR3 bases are TGTGCTAGCAGCCCCGGGAGTGTCGGAGTTGGAAACACCATATATTTT. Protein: CASSPGSVGVGNTIYF.

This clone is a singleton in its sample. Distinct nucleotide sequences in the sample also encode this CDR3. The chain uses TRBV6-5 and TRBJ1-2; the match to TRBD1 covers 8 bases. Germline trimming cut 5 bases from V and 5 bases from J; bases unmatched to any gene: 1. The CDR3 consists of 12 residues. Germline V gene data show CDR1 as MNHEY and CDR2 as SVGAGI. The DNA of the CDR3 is TGTGCCAGCAGTAGACAGGGGTATGGCTACACCTTC. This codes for CASSRQGYGYTF.

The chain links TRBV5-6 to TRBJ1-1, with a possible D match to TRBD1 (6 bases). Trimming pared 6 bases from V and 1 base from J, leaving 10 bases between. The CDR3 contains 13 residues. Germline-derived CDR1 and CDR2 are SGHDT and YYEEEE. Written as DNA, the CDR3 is TGTGCCAGCATCTTACAGGGGAACACTGAAGCTTTCTTT. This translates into CASILQGNTEAFF.

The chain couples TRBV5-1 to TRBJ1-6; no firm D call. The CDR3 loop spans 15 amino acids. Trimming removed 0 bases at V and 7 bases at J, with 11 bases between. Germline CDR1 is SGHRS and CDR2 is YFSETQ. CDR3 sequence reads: CASSLVPGWNSPLHF. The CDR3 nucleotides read TGCGCCAGCAGCTTGGTTCCGGGTTGGAATTCACCCCTCCACTTT.

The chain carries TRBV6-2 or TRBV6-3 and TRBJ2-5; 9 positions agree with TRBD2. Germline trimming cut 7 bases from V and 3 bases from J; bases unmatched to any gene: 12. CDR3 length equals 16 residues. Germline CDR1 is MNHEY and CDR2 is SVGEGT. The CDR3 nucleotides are TGTGCCAGCACCCCTGGCCTAGCGGGGAGGGAAGAGACCCAGTACTTC. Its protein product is CASTPGLAGREETQYF.

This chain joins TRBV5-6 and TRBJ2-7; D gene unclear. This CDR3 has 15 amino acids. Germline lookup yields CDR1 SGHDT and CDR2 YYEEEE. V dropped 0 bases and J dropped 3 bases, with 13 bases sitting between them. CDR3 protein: CASSLGPPVVYEQYF. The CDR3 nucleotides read TGTGCCAGCAGCTTGGGTCCCCCGGTTGTCTACGAGCAGTACTTC.

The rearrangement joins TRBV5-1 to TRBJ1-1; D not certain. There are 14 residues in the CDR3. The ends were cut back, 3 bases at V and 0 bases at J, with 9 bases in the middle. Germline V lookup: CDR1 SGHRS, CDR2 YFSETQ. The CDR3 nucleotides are TGCGCCAGCAGCTCCACTACACTGAACACTGAAGCTTTCTTT. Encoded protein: CASSSTTLNTEAFF.

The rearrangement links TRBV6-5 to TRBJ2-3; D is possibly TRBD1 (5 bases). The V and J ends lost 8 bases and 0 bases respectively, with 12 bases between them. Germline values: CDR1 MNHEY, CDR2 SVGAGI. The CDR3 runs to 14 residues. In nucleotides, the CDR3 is TGTGCCAGCTCGGCCGACAGTAGCACAGATACGCAGTATTTT. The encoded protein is CASSADSSTDTQYF.

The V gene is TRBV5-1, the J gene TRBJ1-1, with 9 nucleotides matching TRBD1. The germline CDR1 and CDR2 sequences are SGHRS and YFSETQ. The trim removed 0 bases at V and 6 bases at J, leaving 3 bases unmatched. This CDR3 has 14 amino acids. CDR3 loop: CASSLDRGRSEAFF. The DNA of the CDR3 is TGCGCCAGCAGCTTGGACAGGGGGCGATCTGAAGCTTTCTTT.

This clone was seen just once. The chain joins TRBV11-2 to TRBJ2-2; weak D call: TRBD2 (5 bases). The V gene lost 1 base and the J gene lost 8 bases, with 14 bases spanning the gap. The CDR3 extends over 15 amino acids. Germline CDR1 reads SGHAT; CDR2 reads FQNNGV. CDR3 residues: CASSLGPARRGELFF. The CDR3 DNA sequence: TGTGCCAGCAGCTTAGGACCGGCTAGGAGGGGGGAGCTGTTTTTT. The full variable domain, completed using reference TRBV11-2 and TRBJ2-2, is EAGVAQSPRYKIIEKRQSVAFWCNPISGHATLYWYQQILGQGPKLLIQFQNNGVVDDSQLPKDRFSAERLKGVDSTLKIQPAKLEDSAVYLCASSLGPARRGELFFGEGSRLTVL.

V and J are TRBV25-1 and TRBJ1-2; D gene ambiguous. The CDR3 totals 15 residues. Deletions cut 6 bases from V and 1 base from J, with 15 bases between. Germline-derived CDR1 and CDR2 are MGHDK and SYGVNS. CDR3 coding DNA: TGTGCCAGCAGCAGTGTAGGGCGGGATAACTATGGCTACACCTTC. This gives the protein CASSSVGRDNYGYTF.

The CDR3 is CASSPGVPGELFF. In DNA form, the CDR3 reads TGTGCCAGCAGTCCGGGGGTCCCCGGGGAGCTGTTTTTT. This sequence joins TRBV7-2 and TRBJ2-2; a weak D match, TRBD2 (6 bases). The germline CDR1 and CDR2 sequences are SGHTA and FQGNSA. V dropped 6 bases and J dropped 6 bases, with 11 bases sitting between them. The CDR3 is 13 residues long.

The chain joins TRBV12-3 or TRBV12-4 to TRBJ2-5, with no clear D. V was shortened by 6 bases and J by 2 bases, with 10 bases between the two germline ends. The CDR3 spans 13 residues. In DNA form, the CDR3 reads TGTGCCAGCAGAGCGCGAGAGCAAGAGACCCAGTACTTC. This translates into CASRAREQETQYF.

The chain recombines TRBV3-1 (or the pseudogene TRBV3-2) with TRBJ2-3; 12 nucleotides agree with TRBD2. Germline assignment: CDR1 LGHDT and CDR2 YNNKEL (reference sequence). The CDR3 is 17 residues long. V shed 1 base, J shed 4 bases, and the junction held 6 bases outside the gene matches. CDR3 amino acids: CASSQGLAGGRSDTQYF. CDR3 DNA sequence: TGTGCCAGCAGCCAAGGTCTAGCGGGGGGGCGTTCAGATACGCAGTATTTT.

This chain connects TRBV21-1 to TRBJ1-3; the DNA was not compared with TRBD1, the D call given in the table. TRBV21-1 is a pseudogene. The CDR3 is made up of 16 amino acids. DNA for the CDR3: TGTGCCAGCAGCTCCGGGACAGGGGGCTCTGGAAACACCATATATTTT. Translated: CASSSGTGGSGNTIYF.

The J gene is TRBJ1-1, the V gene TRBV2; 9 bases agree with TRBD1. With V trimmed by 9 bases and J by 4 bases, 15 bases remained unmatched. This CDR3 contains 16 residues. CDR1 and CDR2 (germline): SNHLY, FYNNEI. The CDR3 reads CASYDPGQGRGTEAFF. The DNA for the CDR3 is TGTGCCAGTTACGACCCTGGACAGGGGAGGGGCACTGAAGCTTTCTTT.

The CDR3 is CASSEKIRDTGDGYTF. DNA of the CDR3: TGTGCCAGCAGTGAAAAAATACGGGACACCGGGGATGGCTACACCTTC. This chain connects TRBV6-1 to TRBJ1-2; D is possibly TRBD1 (6 bases). Germline-derived CDR1 and CDR2 are MNHNS and SASEGT. Trimming cost V 2 bases and J 6 bases, with 19 bases left between them. The CDR3 is 16 amino acids.

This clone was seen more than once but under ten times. CDR3 DNA: TGTGCCAGCAGCCTCAGGGGGAACACTGAAGCTTTCTTT. Amino acids: CASSLRGNTEAFF. J is TRBJ1-1 and V is TRBV3-1 (or the pseudogene TRBV3-2), with D possibly matching TRBD1 (6 bases). Trimming pared 4 bases from V and 1 base from J, leaving 7 bases between. The CDR3 has 13 amino acids. Germline lookup yields CDR1 LGHDT and CDR2 YNNKEL (reference sequence).

The CDR3 loop reads CASSQDEAATQYF. CDR3 nucleotides: TGCGCCAGCAGCCAAGATGAGGCAGCGACCCAGTACTTC. The rearrangement links TRBV4-1 to TRBJ2-5; no firm D call. The CDR3 consists of 13 residues. In germline, CDR1 is MGHRA, CDR2 YSYEKL. Trimming left V 0 bases short and J 7 bases short, with 9 bases between.

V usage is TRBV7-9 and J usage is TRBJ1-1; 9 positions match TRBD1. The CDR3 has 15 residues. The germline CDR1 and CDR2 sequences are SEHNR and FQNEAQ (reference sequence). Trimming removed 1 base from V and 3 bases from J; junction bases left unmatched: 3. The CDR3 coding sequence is TGTGCCAGCAGCTTAGGCGGGACAGGGTACACTGAAGCTTTCTTT. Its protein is CASSLGGTGYTEAFF. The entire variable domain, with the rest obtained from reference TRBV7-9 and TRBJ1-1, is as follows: DTGVSQNPRHKITKRGQNVTFRCDPISEHNRLYWYRQTLGQGPEFLTYFQNEAQLEKSRLLSDRFSAERPKGSFSTLEIQRTEQGDSAMYLCASSLGGTGYTEAFFGQGTRLTVV.

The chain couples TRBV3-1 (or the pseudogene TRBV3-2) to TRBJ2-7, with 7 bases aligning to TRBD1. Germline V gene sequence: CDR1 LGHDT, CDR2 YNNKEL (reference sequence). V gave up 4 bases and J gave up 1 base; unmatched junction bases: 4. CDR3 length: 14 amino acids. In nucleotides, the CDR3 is TGTGCCAGCAGCCTCAGGGGACAGTCCTACGAGCAGTACTTC. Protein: CASSLRGQSYEQYF.

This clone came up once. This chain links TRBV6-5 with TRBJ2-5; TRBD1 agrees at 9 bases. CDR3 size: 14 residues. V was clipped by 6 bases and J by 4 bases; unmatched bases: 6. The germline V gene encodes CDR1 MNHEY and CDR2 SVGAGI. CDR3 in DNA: TGTGCCAGCAGGTCGGGACAGGGAGGAGAGACCCAGTACTTC. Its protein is CASRSGQGGETQYF.

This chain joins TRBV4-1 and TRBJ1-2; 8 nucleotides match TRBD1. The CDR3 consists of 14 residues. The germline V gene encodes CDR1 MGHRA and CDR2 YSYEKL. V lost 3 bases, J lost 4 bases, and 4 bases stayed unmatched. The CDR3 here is CASSHDRGGYGYTF. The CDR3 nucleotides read TGCGCCAGCAGCCATGACAGGGGTGGCTATGGCTACACCTTC.

For the CDR3, the DNA is TGTGCCAGCAGCTACGGACGCAGGGGGTTTTATGGCTACACCTTC. It yields the protein CASSYGRRGFYGYTF. The rearrangement links TRBV7-9 to TRBJ1-2, with 7 bases that match TRBD1. V gave up 4 bases and J gave up 5 bases; unmatched junction bases: 10. The CDR3 runs 15 residues. Per the germline V gene, CDR1 is SEHNR and CDR2 is FQNEAQ (reference sequence).